This T cell receptor (beta chain) came from a study of radiation and T cells in renal cell carcinoma. Method: immunoSEQ multiplex PCR; TCRdb's copy keeps in-frame clones and lacks some. The table lists some 150,000 clones, over 65% of them singletons. V lost 5 bases, J lost 0 bases, and 6 bases lay in between. The germline V gene has CDR1 MDHEN and CDR2 SYDVKM. The CDR3 totals 13 residues. Comment on this clone: No antigen is known for it. The same CDR3 arises from other DNA sequences in this sample as well.

Time point: baseline pretreatment blood. Treatment: 15 Gy SBRT to primary tumor, nephrectomy 4 weeks later. The study's findings and limits: Without pretreatment biopsies, baseline tumor clonotype presence was undetermined. In blood, top tumor clones expanded by 2 weeks, shrinking by 4.

The input for sequencing was blood, taken from a patient whose treatment included radiotherapy and nephrectomy. This TCR derives from a woman between 45 and 65 years old with renal cell carcinoma. This chain joins TRBV28 and TRBJ2-3, with D hard to call. CDR3 region: CASSPPSTDTQYF. The CDR3 nucleotides read TGTGCCAGCAGTCCCCCCAGCACAGATACGCAGTATTTT.